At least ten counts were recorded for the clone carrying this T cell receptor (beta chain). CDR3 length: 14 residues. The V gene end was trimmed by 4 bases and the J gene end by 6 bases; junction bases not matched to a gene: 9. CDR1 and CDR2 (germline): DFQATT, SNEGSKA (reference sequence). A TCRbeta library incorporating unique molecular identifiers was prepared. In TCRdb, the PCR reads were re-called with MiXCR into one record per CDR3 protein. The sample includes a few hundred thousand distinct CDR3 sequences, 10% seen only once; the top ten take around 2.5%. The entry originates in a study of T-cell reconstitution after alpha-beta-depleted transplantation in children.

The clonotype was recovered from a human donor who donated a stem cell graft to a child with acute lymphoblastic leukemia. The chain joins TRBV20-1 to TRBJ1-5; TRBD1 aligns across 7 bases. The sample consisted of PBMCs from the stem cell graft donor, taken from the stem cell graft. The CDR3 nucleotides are TGCAGTGCTATCGCAACCCAGGGGGGTCAGCCCCAGCATTTT. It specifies CSAIATQGGQPQHF.